The clone carrying this T cell receptor (beta chain) was seen a few times. The repertoire was sequenced with immunoSEQ multiplex PCR; TCRdb's copy has only in-frame clones and lacks some. The sample gives a few hundred thousand clones, under 90% of which show up once; 8% to 13% is in the top ten. The record originates from a study of blood T cell repertoires in COVID-19. Study information: PBMCs, B-cell-depleted T cells, or T cells were the source of the cDNA or gDNA that made up the material.

Symptom resolution, clearance, or two negative PCRs marked the recovered donors of Cohort 3. Trimming shortened V by 6 bases and J by 1 base, and 6 bases separated the two germline ends. The CDR3 totals 12 residues. CDR1 and CDR2 (germline): KGHSH, LQKENI. The chain has TRBV18 and TRBJ1-1; D call uncertain. This clonotype originated in a woman younger than 30 who had recovered from COVID-19. Sequenced material: PBMCs or T cells enriched from blood (not recorded which). DNA for the CDR3: TGTGCCAGCTCCTCGTCGAACACTGAAGCTTTCTTT. Its protein product is CASSSSNTEAFF.